This TCR beta chain was found in a study of blood T cell repertoires in COVID-19. The overall study: Nucleic acid was either cDNA or gDNA, and it came from T cells, B-cell-depleted T cells, or PBMCs.

How the authors handled the data: Scientists estimated how many nucleated cells there were by amplifying reference gene primers. The repertoire was sequenced with immunoSEQ multiplex PCR; TCRdb's copy has only in-frame clones and lacks some. Clone size and V and J calls were adopted from that table, with D and trimming inferred from the DNA. Of a few hundred thousand clones listed, roughly 90% are singletons. This clone was observed a few times. V shed 7 bases, J shed 0 bases, and the junction held 13 bases outside the gene matches. Germline CDR1 SNHLY, CDR2 FYNNEI. The length of the CDR3 is 19 residues.

This chain connects TRBV2 to TRBJ2-6; 9 bases align to TRBD1. This clonotype was sampled from a woman between 25 and 40 years old who had recovered from COVID-19. Sequencing input: PBMCs or T cells enriched from blood (not recorded which). For the CDR3, the DNA is TGTGCCAGCAACCCGAAAGAGGGGACAGGGAGCTCTGGGGCCAACGTCCTGACTTTC. The encoded protein is CASNPKEGTGSSGANVLTF.